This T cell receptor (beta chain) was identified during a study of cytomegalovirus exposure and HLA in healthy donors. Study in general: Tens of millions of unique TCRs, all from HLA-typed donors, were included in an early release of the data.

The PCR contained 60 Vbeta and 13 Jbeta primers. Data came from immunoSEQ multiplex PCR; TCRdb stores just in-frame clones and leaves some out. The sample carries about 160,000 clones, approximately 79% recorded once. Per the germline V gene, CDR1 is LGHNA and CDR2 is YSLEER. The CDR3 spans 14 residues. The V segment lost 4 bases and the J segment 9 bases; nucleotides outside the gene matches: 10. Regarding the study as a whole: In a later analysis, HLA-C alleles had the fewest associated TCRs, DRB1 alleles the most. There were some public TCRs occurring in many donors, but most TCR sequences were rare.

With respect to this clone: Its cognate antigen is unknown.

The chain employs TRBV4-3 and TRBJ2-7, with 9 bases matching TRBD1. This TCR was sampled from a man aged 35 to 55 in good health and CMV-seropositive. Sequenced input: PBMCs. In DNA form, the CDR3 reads TGCGCCAGCAGCCCCGCACAGGGGGCTTGGGGGCAGTACTTC. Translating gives CASSPAQGAWGQYF.